This TCR beta chain was identified during a study of T cell responses to AZD1222 COVID-19 vaccine (dated by TCRdb to the early 2020s). Background on the whole study: TCR sequencing covered 233 trial participants: approximately 200 given two doses of AZD1222 and 26 given two doses of MenACWY control vaccine. Trial participants were enrolled by age into subgroups of 18-55, 56-69 and 70-plus years, and around 150, 29 and 61 TCR-sequenced participants, respectively, were included in these subgroups.

From cysteine to phenylalanine, the CDR3 is 14 amino acids long. Only the CDR3 DNA stays, 42 bases, in frame from base 1. V is shortened by 5 bases, J by 6 bases, and the region joining them spans 13 bases. CDR1 and CDR2 are read off the germline V gene as MNHEY and SVGAGI. The sample's time point label, decoded: about 28 days (+/-7) after the second vaccine dose. AZD1222 recipients whose second dose came at about 4 weeks and those whose second dose came at about 12 weeks were combined into one group, since spike-specific TCR depth and breadth did not differ between the two schedules. Vaccinee samples were obtained from the UK trials COV001 and COV002, which included a single-blind randomized controlled phase 2/3 trial of AZD1222 (ChAdOx1 nCoV-19) in healthy adults. For TCRbeta chain sequencing, PBMC samples were collected from trial participants at day 0 and at day 28 after the second dose. Concerning this clone: Its antigen remains undetermined. No much larger clone exists at a distance of one base, and base qualities are not known.

The CDR3 regions of human TCRbeta chains were analyzed by immunosequencing. As for how the authors treated the data: Repertoire TCRs were checked for matches against a reference library of SARS-CoV-2-specific TCRs that had been generated using the MIRA antigen-specificity platform. Breadth was defined as the fraction of unique TCRs that were SARS-CoV-2-associated. Depth was defined as the fraction of total T cells that were SARS-CoV-2-associated. Using the MIRA data, every spike-specific TCR was mapped to the spike region that the TCR reacted to and assigned to either a CD4 or a CD8 class. Log10-transformed breadth and depth values were compared by one-way ANOVA with Sidak's multiple comparisons tests. Imported from immuneACCESS, the table was reduced by TCRdb to in-frame sequences with V and J called. These copies leave out some clones; in studies compared against another copy, an unresolved V gene accounts for under half, and the cause of the remainder is not known. That table supplies the V and J calls and clone size; D and trimming were determined from the DNA. This sample lists 55,000 to 70,000 clones; roughly nine tenths were detected once. The biggest ten clones account for approximately 6.1% of the sample.

Points the paper makes about the study in general: Conclusions about previously exposed vaccinees were limited because only six AZD1222 recipients were SARS-CoV-2 seropositive at baseline. A significant rise in spike-specific TCR breadth and depth was observed after two AZD1222 doses relative to day 0 and relative to MenACWY recipients. Epitopes outside the regions mutated in the B.1.351 and B.1.1.7 variants were reportedly recognized by nearly half of the unique spike-specific TCRs. Vaccine-associated CD4 TCRs spanned the whole spike protein, with dominant responses in regions 160-218 and 743-854. Because no day 14 peak-response samples were available, repertoires were characterized only after the peak T cell response. The 56-69-year group was small, and its depth increase did not reach significance, likely because of low power. Participants were mostly white British, with more females than males. The authors suggested clonal diversity may have been underestimated.

The source of this sequence is an adult who received the AZD1222 COVID-19 vaccine. This chain joins TRBV6-5 to TRBJ1-4; the D gene is perhaps TRBD1, from 5 matching bases. Sequenced material: peripheral blood, taken 28 days after the second AZD1222 dose. The DNA sequence follows: TGTGCCAGCAGTACAGGCATCACTCATGAAAAACTGTTTTTT. It translates as CASSTGITHEKLFF.